This T cell receptor beta chain was obtained from a study of cytomegalovirus exposure and HLA in healthy donors. Across the study: One earlier analysis, a look at some 180 million T cells, found some 120 million unique TCR beta sequences. Study-level findings and limits: Altogether, 150 or so TCR beta chains were recorded as cytomegalovirus-associated. When analyzed later, a missense DCLRE1C variant was found to be linked to TCR beta V- and J-gene trimming.

Both 60 Vbeta primers and 13 Jbeta primers went into the PCR. Profiling relied on immunoSEQ multiplex PCR, and the TCRdb table lists in-frame clones only, not all of them. The sample lists under 120,000 clones, more than 60% occurring once. About this clone itself: The antigen is unknown.

Germline CDR1 reads KGHSH; CDR2 reads LQKENI. The junction had 2 bases not matched to a gene; V was cut back by 3 bases and J by 2 bases. The CDR3 is 14 amino acids. Sequenced: PBMCs. The clonotype originates from a female donor in good health and CMV-seropositive. This chain joins TRBV18 and TRBJ2-7, with TRBD1 identical over 9 bases. CDR3 nucleotide sequence: TGTGCCAGCTCACCGGGACAGGGAGCCTACGAGCAGTACTTC. Amino acid sequence: CASSPGQGAYEQYF. Drawing the rest from reference TRBV18 and TRBJ2-7, the complete variable domain is NAGVMQNPRHLVRRRGQEARLRCSPMKGHSHVYWYRQLPEEGLKFMVYLQKENIIDESGMPKERFSAEFPKEGPSILRIQQVVRGDSAAYFCASSPGQGAYEQYFGPGTRLTVT.